Below, 3 T cell receptor beta chains from the same sample are listed, as sequenced in a study of blood T cell repertoires in COVID-19 (TCRdb year 2020). Libraries were built with the immunoSEQ multiplex PCR assay. The source is immuneACCESS, and TCRdb retained only in-frame sequences with V and J called. Part of the clones is not carried over; for the studies checked, unresolved V genes explain less than half of this, and the remainder is unexplained. Within this sample are some 77,000 clones, with 80% to 90% of them counted one time only. Jointly, the top ten make up 20% to 25% of the sample. Sequenced input: peripheral blood. The receptors were sampled from a woman between 65 and 79 years old with acute or convalescent COVID-19.

V usage is TRBV5-1 and J usage is TRBJ1-1; D possibly corresponds to TRBD1 (5 bases). The CDR3 loop spans 17 amino acids. The V and J ends lost 0 bases and 2 bases respectively, with 17 bases between them. Germline V gives CDR1 SGHRS, CDR2 YFSETQ. The CDR3 loop reads CASSLGLARGQNTEAFF. In DNA, the CDR3 is TGCGCCAGCAGCTTGGGGTTGGCAAGGGGCCAAAACACTGAAGCTTTCTTT.

In this sample, this clone turned up a few times. This chain connects TRBV11-3 to TRBJ1-2, with D maybe TRBD1 (6 bases). The V and J ends lost 6 bases and 7 bases respectively, with 18 bases between them. This CDR3 is built from 14 residues. Per the germline V gene, CDR1 is SGHNT and CDR2 is YENEEA. CDR3 loop: CASRQTALQGGYTF. CDR3 DNA sequence: TGTGCCAGCAGACAAACCGCCCTACAGGGTGGCTACACCTTC.

This sequence joins TRBV28 and TRBJ2-7; TRBD1 is a possible D gene (6 bases). CDR3 length: 15 amino acids. V gave up 2 bases and J gave up 0 bases, with 11 bases separating them. CDR1 is MDHEN and CDR2 is SYDVKM in the germline V gene. The CDR3, as DNA: TGTGCCAGCAGTTTAGCAGGGGTCGACTCCTACGAGCAGTACTTC. This encodes CASSLAGVDSYEQYF.